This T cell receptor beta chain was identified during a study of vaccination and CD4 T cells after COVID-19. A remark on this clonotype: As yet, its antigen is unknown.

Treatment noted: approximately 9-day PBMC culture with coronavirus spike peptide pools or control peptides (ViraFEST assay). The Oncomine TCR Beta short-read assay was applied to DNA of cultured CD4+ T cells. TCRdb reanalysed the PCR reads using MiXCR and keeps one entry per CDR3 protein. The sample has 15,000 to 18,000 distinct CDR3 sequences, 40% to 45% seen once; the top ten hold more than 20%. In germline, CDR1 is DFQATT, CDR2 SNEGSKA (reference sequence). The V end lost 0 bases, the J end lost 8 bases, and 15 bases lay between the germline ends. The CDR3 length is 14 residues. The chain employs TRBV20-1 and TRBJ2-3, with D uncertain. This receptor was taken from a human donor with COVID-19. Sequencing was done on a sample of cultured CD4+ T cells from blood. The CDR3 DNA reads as TGCAGTGCTAGAGAGCCAAGGATTCTCCGTACGCAGTATTTT. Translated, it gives CSAREPRILRTQYF.